This is a list of T cell receptor beta chains from one sample in a study of technical replicates of blood from a handful of donors. This table comes from immunoSEQ multiplex PCR, and its TCRdb copy is limited to in-frame clones, with some not included. The repertoire consists of 75,000 to 100,000 clones, with around 96% occurring once and the leading ten covering around 0.33%. Sequenced input: T cells isolated from PBMCs. These receptors all stem from a human donor in good health. Each CDR3 is given with its conserved first and last residue. D genes are given only for firm matches. Clone size appears in some rows only: once, few, many, or a class for an expanded clone.

D: -
V: TRBV28
size: -
J: TRBJ1-5
length: 16
CDR3: CASRELDGSANQPQHF
DNA: TGTGCCAGCAGAGAATTAGATGGGAGCGCAAATCAGCCCCAGCATTTT

D: -
V: TRBV7-2
size: -
J: TRBJ2-3
length: 12
CDR3: CASTPSTDTQYF
DNA: TGTGCCAGCACCCCTAGCACAGATACGCAGTATTTT

D: -
V: TRBV19
size: -
J: TRBJ2-4
length: 15
CDR3: CASSIGTLAKNIQYF
DNA: TGTGCCAGTAGTATAGGGACACTAGCCAAAAACATTCAGTACTTC

D: TRBD2
V: TRBV19
size: -
J: TRBJ2-2
length: 19
CDR3: CASSITLAGGPSDTGELFF
DNA: TGTGCCAGTAGTATCACACTAGCGGGAGGGCCTTCGGACACCGGGGAGCTGTTTTTT

D: TRBD2
V: TRBV29-1
size: -
J: TRBJ2-1
length: 16
CDR3: CSVEGGSSGPYNEQFF
DNA: TGCAGCGTTGAGGGGGGTTCTAGCGGCCCCTACAATGAGCAGTTCTTC

D: -
V: TRBV30
size: -
J: TRBJ1-4
length: 13
CDR3: CAWSVSTGEKLFF
DNA: TGTGCCTGGAGTGTTTCCACCGGGGAAAAACTGTTTTTT

D: TRBD2
V: TRBV9
size: -
J: TRBJ2-1
length: 14
CDR3: CASSASGVNNEQFF
DNA: TGTGCCAGCAGCGCTAGCGGGGTGAACAATGAGCAGTTCTTC

D: TRBD2
V: TRBV27
size: -
J: TRBJ2-1
length: 17
CDR3: CASSFFVGGRSYNEQFF
DNA: TGTGCCAGCAGTTTCTTTGTTGGCGGGAGAAGTTACAATGAGCAGTTCTTC

D: TRBD2
V: TRBV10-1
size: -
J: TRBJ2-1
length: 16
CDR3: CASSPSRASGYNEQFF
DNA: TGCGCCAGCAGTCCTTCCCGGGCTAGCGGGTACAATGAGCAGTTCTTC

D: TRBD1
V: TRBV19
size: -
J: TRBJ1-3
length: 15
CDR3: CASSTYSGQRNTIYF
DNA: TGTGCCAGTAGTACATACTCGGGACAGAGGAACACCATATATTTT

D: TRBD1
V: TRBV2
size: -
J: TRBJ2-7
length: 15
CDR3: CASRPTTGGFYEQYF
DNA: TGTGCCAGCAGGCCAACGACAGGGGGCTTCTACGAGCAGTACTTC

D: -
V: TRBV29-1
size: -
J: TRBJ2-1
length: 15
CDR3: CSVDFPGARVNEQFF
DNA: TGCAGCGTTGATTTTCCAGGGGCAAGAGTCAATGAGCAGTTCTTC

D: TRBD2
V: TRBV27
size: -
J: TRBJ2-5
length: 15
CDR3: CASSPPTSGKETQYF
DNA: TGTGCCAGCAGTCCCCCGACTAGCGGGAAGGAGACCCAGTACTTC

D: -
V: TRBV7-9
size: -
J: TRBJ2-1
length: 15
CDR3: CASSLDPGFYNEQFF
DNA: TGTGCCAGCAGCTTAGACCCGGGTTTCTACAATGAGCAGTTCTTC

D: TRBD2
V: TRBV5-1
size: -
J: TRBJ2-3
length: 19
CDR3: CASSAPGLAGESEADTQYF
DNA: TGCGCCAGCAGCGCCCCGGGACTAGCGGGAGAATCTGAAGCAGATACGCAGTATTTT

D: TRBD2
V: TRBV5-4
size: -
J: TRBJ2-2
length: 16
CDR3: CASSFRLAGNTGELFF
DNA: TGTGCCAGCAGCTTCCGACTAGCGGGGAACACCGGGGAGCTGTTTTTT

D: -
V: TRBV19
size: -
J: TRBJ1-2
length: 14
CDR3: CASSMSLSVAGYTF
DNA: TGTGCCAGTAGTATGTCCCTCTCCGTGGCTGGCTACACCTTC

D: TRBD1
V: TRBV4-1
size: -
J: TRBJ1-2
length: 13
CDR3: CASGRDRGFGYTF
DNA: TGCGCCAGCGGCCGGGACAGGGGATTTGGCTACACCTTC

D: TRBD1
V: TRBV30
size: -
J: TRBJ2-2
length: 15
CDR3: CAWNPGQGDTGELFF
DNA: TGTGCCTGGAATCCGGGACAGGGAGACACCGGGGAGCTGTTTTTT

D: -
V: TRBV28
size: once
J: TRBJ2-2
length: 17
CDR3: CASSLSSGGVNTGELFF
DNA: TGTGCCAGCAGTTTATCCTCCGGAGGGGTGAACACCGGGGAGCTGTTTTTT

D: -
V: TRBV6-5
size: -
J: TRBJ2-7
length: 15
CDR3: CASSYGPGSSYEQYF
DNA: TGTGCCAGCAGTTACGGTCCGGGTAGCTCCTACGAGCAGTACTTC

D: -
V: TRBV5-6
size: -
J: TRBJ1-5
length: 15
CDR3: CASSLAGGGNQPQHF
DNA: TGTGCCAGCAGCTTGGCCGGGGGGGGCAATCAGCCCCAGCATTTT

D: TRBD2
V: TRBV9
size: -
J: TRBJ2-1
length: 15
CDR3: CASSVGLAGYNEQFF
DNA: TGTGCCAGCAGCGTAGGACTAGCGGGATACAATGAGCAGTTCTTC

D: TRBD2
V: TRBV4-2
size: -
J: TRBJ2-7
length: 15
CDR3: CASSQETSGSYEQYF
DNA: TGTGCCAGCAGCCAAGAGACTAGCGGCTCCTACGAGCAGTACTTC

D: -
V: TRBV6-1
size: -
J: TRBJ1-2
length: 14
CDR3: CASSLDMANYGYTF
DNA: TGTGCCAGCAGCCTCGACATGGCTAACTATGGCTACACCTTC

D: TRBD2
V: TRBV5-4
size: -
J: TRBJ2-7
length: 14
CDR3: CASSSLAGDYEQYF
DNA: TGTGCCAGCAGCTCCCTGGCGGGGGACTACGAGCAGTACTTC

D: -
V: TRBV7-2
size: -
J: TRBJ2-5
length: 14
CDR3: CASSSALSGETQYF
DNA: TGTGCCAGCAGCTCCGCACTATCGGGTGAGACCCAGTACTTC

D: -
V: TRBV5-4
size: -
J: TRBJ2-5
length: 15
CDR3: CASSLGRVNQETQYF
DNA: TGTGCCAGCAGCTTGGGCAGGGTGAATCAAGAGACCCAGTACTTC

D: TRBD1
V: TRBV30
size: few
J: TRBJ1-1
length: 13
CDR3: CASMDRWNTEAFF
DNA: TGTGCCTCTATGGACAGGTGGAACACTGAAGCTTTCTTT

D: -
V: TRBV2
size: -
J: TRBJ1-1
length: 13
CDR3: CASSEREVTEAFF
DNA: TGTGCCAGCAGTGAGCGAGAAGTCACTGAAGCTTTCTTT

D: -
V: TRBV5-6
size: -
J: TRBJ1-1
length: 12
CDR3: CASSLWTVEAFF
DNA: TGTGCCAGCAGCTTGTGGACAGTTGAAGCTTTCTTT

D: -
V: TRBV4-1
size: -
J: TRBJ2-5
length: 13
CDR3: CASSQALGETQYF
DNA: TGCGCCAGCAGCCAAGCTCTCGGAGAGACCCAGTACTTC

D: -
V: TRBV27
size: -
J: TRBJ1-6
length: 17
CDR3: CASSLSAPTGLYSPLHF
DNA: TGTGCCAGCAGTTTATCGGCGCCAACAGGGCTCTACTCACCCCTCCACTTT

D: -
V: TRBV29-1
size: -
J: TRBJ1-4
length: 15
CDR3: CSVFTGKATNEKLFF
DNA: TGCAGCGTTTTTACAGGGAAAGCAACTAATGAAAAACTGTTTTTT

D: TRBD1
V: TRBV28
size: -
J: TRBJ1-4
length: 14
CDR3: CASSFEGGNEKLFF
DNA: TGTGCCAGCAGTTTTGAAGGGGGCAATGAAAAACTGTTTTTT

D: TRBD1
V: TRBV12-5
size: -
J: TRBJ1-5
length: 13
CDR3: CASGSDRDQPQHF
DNA: TGTGCTAGTGGATCCGACAGGGATCAGCCCCAGCATTTT

D: TRBD2
V: TRBV19
size: -
J: TRBJ2-1
length: 18
CDR3: CASSNRASGRAFYNEQFF
DNA: TGTGCCAGTAGTAATAGGGCTAGCGGGAGGGCCTTTTACAATGAGCAGTTCTTC

D: -
V: TRBV28
size: once
J: TRBJ2-7
length: 11
CDR3: CASSVGYEQYF
DNA: TGTGCCAGCAGTGTCGGTTACGAGCAGTACTTC

D: TRBD2
V: TRBV19
size: -
J: TRBJ2-1
length: 19
CDR3: CASSNSPGTSGSSYNEQFF
DNA: TGTGCCAGTAGTAATTCCCCCGGGACTAGCGGGAGCTCCTACAATGAGCAGTTCTTC

D: -
V: TRBV2
size: -
J: TRBJ2-5
length: 12
CDR3: CASSEIQETQYF
DNA: TGTGCCAGCAGTGAAATCCAGGAGACCCAGTACTTC

D: -
V: TRBV9
size: -
J: TRBJ1-5
length: 16
CDR3: CASSTPPGEGNQPQHF
DNA: TGTGCCAGCAGCACACCCCCGGGGGAGGGCAATCAGCCCCAGCATTTT

D: -
V: TRBV7-3
size: -
J: TRBJ2-3
length: 21
CDR3: CASSLKGGGTTGTTITDTQYF
DNA: TGTGCCAGCAGCTTAAAAGGGGGGGGGACAACCGGGACTACGATCACAGATACGCAGTATTTT

D: -
V: TRBV19
size: once
J: TRBJ2-7
length: 13
CDR3: CASSLARNYEQYF
DNA: TGTGCCAGTAGCCTAGCGAGGAACTACGAGCAGTACTTC

D: TRBD1
V: TRBV27
size: -
J: TRBJ2-2
length: 15
CDR3: CASNSGTGGFGELFF
DNA: TGTGCCAGCAATTCCGGGACAGGGGGCTTCGGGGAGCTGTTTTTT

D: TRBD1
V: TRBV19
size: -
J: TRBJ1-5
length: 14
CDR3: CASMPTGGNQPQHF
DNA: TGTGCCAGTATGCCGACAGGGGGGAATCAGCCCCAGCATTTT

D: TRBD1
V: TRBV30
size: -
J: TRBJ2-7
length: 12
CDR3: CAWSVQGYEQYF
DNA: TGTGCCTGGAGTGTACAGGGGTACGAGCAGTACTTC

D: -
V: TRBV28
size: -
J: TRBJ2-5
length: 13
CDR3: CASSLVYSETQYF
DNA: TGTGCCAGCAGTTTAGTTTATTCGGAGACCCAGTACTTC

D: TRBD2
V: TRBV5-1
size: -
J: TRBJ2-7
length: 14
CDR3: CASMDSGRAIEQYF
DNA: TGCGCCAGCATGGATAGCGGGAGGGCCATCGAGCAGTACTTC

D: -
V: TRBV6-1
size: once
J: TRBJ2-1
length: 11
CDR3: CASYQFGEQFF
DNA: TGTGCCAGTTACCAGTTTGGTGAGCAGTTCTTC

D: TRBD2
V: TRBV27
size: -
J: TRBJ2-1
length: 17
CDR3: CASSSLWTSGTPNEQFF
DNA: TGTGCCAGCAGTTCCCTATGGACTAGCGGGACCCCCAATGAGCAGTTCTTC

D: -
V: TRBV27
size: -
J: TRBJ2-7
length: 15
CDR3: CASSLVPPGAYEQYF
DNA: TGTGCCAGCAGTTTAGTCCCGCCGGGAGCCTACGAGCAGTACTTC